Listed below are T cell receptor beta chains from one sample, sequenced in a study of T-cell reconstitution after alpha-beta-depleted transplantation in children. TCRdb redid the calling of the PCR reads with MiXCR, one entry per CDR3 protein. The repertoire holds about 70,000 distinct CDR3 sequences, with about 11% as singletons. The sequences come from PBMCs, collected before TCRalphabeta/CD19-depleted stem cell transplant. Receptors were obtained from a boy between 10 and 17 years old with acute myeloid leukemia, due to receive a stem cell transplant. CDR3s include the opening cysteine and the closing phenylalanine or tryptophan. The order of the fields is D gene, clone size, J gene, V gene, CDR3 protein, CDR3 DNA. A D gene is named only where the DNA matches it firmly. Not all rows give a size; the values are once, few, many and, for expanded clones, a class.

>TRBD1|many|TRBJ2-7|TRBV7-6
CASSSDRGYEQYF
TGTGCCAGCAGCTCCGACAGGGGCTACGAGCAGTACTTC
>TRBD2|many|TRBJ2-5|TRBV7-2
CASSFRRGQETQYF
TGTGCCAGCAGCTTCCGGCGGGGGCAAGAGACCCAGTACTTC
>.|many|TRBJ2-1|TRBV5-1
CASSLGLWQGRYNEQFF
TGCGCCAGCAGCTTGGGTCTCTGGCAGGGTCGCTACAATGAGCAGTTCTTC
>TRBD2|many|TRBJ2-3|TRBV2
CASSVFASGTDTQYF
TGTGCCAGCAGCGTATTCGCTAGCGGAACAGATACGCAGTATTTT
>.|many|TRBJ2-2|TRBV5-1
CASRPRTVITGELFF
TGCGCCAGCAGGCCTAGGACAGTTATTACCGGGGAGCTGTTTTTT
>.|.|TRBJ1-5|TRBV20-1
CSARGSIRSNQPQHF
TGCAGTGCTAGAGGATCAATAAGGAGCAATCAGCCCCAGCATTTT
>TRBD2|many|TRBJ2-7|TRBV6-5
CASSSQRRGAYEQYF
TGTGCCAGCAGTTCCCAGAGACGGGGGGCCTACGAGCAGTACTTC
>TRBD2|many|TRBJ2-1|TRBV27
CASWGAGGSSYNEQFF
TGTGCCAGCTGGGGAGCGGGGGGGAGCTCCTACAATGAGCAGTTCTTC
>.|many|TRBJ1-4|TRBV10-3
CAISESGGPNEKLFF
TGTGCCATCAGTGAGTCGGGAGGCCCTAATGAAAAACTGTTTTTT
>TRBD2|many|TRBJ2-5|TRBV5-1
CASKKAGGLETQYF
TGCGCCAGCAAGAAAGCGGGGGGGCTTGAGACCCAGTACTTC
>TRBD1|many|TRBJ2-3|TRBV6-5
CASRLYLLGQGPLFSTDTQYF
TGTGCCAGCAGGCTGTACCTGTTAGGACAGGGGCCTCTTTTTAGCACAGATACGCAGTATTTT
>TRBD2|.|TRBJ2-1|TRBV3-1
CACCQGTSGGAPYNEQFF
TGTGCCTGCTGCCAAGGGACTAGCGGGGGGGCACCCTACAATGAGCAGTTCTTC
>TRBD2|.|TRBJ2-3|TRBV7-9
CASSSWTSDTQYF
TGTGCCAGCAGCTCATGGACTAGCGATACGCAGTATTTT
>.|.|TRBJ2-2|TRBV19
CASSTTGLNTGELFF
TGTGCCAGTAGTACAACCGGGTTAAACACCGGGGAGCTGTTTTTT
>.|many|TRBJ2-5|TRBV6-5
CASSYTLGGLGGQETQYF
TGTGCCAGCAGTTACACCCTCGGGGGTCTCGGGGGCCAAGAGACCCAGTACTTC
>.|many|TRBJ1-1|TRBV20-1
CSARDGARSLNTEAFF
TGCAGTGCTAGAGATGGGGCCCGTTCCCTGAACACTGAAGCTTTCTTT
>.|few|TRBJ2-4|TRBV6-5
CASSYSVSPDKAKNIQYF
TGTGCCAGCAGTTACTCGGTTTCGCCAGATAAAGCCAAAAACATTCAGTACTTC
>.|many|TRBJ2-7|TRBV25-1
CATKGGPYEQYF
TGTGCCACCAAGGGGGGACCCTACGAGCAGTACTTC
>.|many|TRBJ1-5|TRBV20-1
CSARFKTAGNQPQHF
TGCAGTGCTAGGTTTAAAACAGCCGGCAATCAGCCCCAGCATTTT
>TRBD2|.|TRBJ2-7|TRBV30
CAWSASGGLNYEQYF
TGTGCCTGGAGTGCTAGCGGGGGGCTGAACTACGAGCAGTACTTC
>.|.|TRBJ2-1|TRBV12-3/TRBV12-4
CASSLGLLAEFF
TGTGCCAGCAGTTTGGGCCTCCTGGCGGAGTTCTTC
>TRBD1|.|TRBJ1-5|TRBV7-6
CASSSTQGGSNQPQHF
TGTGCCAGCAGCTCAACGCAGGGGGGTAGCAATCAGCCCCAGCATTTT
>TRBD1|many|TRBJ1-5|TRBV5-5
CASSQPTGGLNQPQHF
TGTGCCAGCAGCCAACCGACAGGGGGGTTGAATCAGCCCCAGCATTTT
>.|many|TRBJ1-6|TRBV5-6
CASSSDGSYNSPLHF
TGTGCCAGCAGTTCAGATGGCTCCTATAATTCACCCCTCCACTTT
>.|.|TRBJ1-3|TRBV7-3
CATGQHSGNTIYF
TGTGCTACGGGGCAACACTCTGGAAACACCATATATTTT
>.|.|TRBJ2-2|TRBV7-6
CAWGPNTGELFF
TGTGCCTGGGGGCCGAACACCGGGGAGCTGTTTTTT
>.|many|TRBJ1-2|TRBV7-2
CASSLGLGQWGYTF
TGTGCCAGCAGCTTAGGGTTAGGACAGTGGGGCTACACCTTC
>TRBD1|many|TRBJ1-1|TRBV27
CASSPGTGMNTEAFF
TGTGCCAGCAGTCCCGGGACAGGGATGAACACTGAAGCTTTCTTT
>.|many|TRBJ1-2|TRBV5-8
CASRSYGYTF
TGTGCCAGCCGCTCCTATGGCTACACCTTC
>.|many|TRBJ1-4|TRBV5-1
CASSLARAGPFTELFF
TGCGCCAGCAGCTTGGCCAGGGCAGGGCCCTTCACGGAACTGTTTTTT
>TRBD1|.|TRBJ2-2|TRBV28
CASRGQGTWTGELFF
TGTGCCAGCAGGGGACAGGGTACCTGGACCGGGGAGCTGTTTTTT
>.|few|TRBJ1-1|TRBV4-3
CASSQSLGGTEAFF
TGCGCCAGCAGCCAATCACTAGGAGGTACTGAAGCTTTCTTT
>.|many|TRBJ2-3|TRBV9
CASSKGRTVTDTQYF
TGTGCCAGCAGCAAGGGACGGACGGTCACAGATACGCAGTATTTT
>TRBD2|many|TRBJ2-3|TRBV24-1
CATSDPTSGSVDTQYF
TGTGCCACCAGTGACCCGACTAGCGGGAGTGTAGATACGCAGTATTTT
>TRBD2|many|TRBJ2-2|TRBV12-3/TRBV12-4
CASSFPSGRVAGELFF
TGTGCCAGCAGTTTTCCTAGCGGGAGGGTGGCCGGGGAGCTGTTTTTT
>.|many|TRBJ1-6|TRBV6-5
CASSYLVSGSPLHF
TGTGCCAGCAGTTACCTAGTTAGTGGTTCACCCCTCCACTTT
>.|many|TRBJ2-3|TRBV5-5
CASSLTETDLADTQYF
TGTGCCAGCAGCTTAACCGAAACAGACCTCGCAGATACGCAGTATTTT
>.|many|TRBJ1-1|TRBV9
CASSVSPLGMNTGEAFF
TGTGCCAGCAGCGTATCACCATTGGGGATGAACACTGGTGAAGCTTTCTTT
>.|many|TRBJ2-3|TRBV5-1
CASSLVGLTDTQYF
TGCGCCAGCAGCTTGGTAGGGTTGACAGATACGCAGTATTTT
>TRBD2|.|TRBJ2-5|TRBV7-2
CASSPGGGRAQETQYF
TGTGCCAGCAGCCCGGGGGGAGGGAGGGCACAAGAGACCCAGTACTTC
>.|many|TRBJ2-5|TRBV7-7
CASSSDRRSGETQYF
TGTGCTAGCAGCTCCGACAGGCGGTCGGGGGAGACCCAGTACTTC
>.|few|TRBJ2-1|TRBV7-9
CASSFDLQGGGPYNEQFF
TGTGCCAGCAGCTTTGACCTCCAGGGGGGGGGCCCCTACAATGAGCAGTTCTTC
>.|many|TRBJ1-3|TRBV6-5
CASSYTGPGNTIYF
TGTGCCAGCAGTTACACGGGTCCTGGAAACACCATATATTTT
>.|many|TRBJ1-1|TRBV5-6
CASSFLDNTEAFF
TGTGCCAGCAGCTTTTTAGATAACACTGAAGCTTTCTTT
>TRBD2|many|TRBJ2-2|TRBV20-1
CSARDPAGGRSGELFF
TGCAGTGCTAGAGATCCAGCGGGAGGGCGAAGCGGGGAGCTGTTTTTT
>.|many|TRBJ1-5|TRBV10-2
CASRDSNQPQHF
TGCGCCAGCAGGGATAGCAATCAGCCCCAGCATTTT
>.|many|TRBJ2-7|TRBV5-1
CASSLVKSGKDYEQYF
TGCGCCAGCAGCTTGGTAAAGTCAGGTAAAGACTACGAGCAGTACTTC
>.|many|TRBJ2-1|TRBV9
CASSENRVEQFF
TGTGCCAGCAGCGAAAACAGGGTTGAGCAGTTCTTC
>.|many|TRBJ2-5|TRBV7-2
CASSLVQGQETQYF
TGTGCCAGCAGCTTAGTACAGGGTCAGGAGACCCAGTACTTC
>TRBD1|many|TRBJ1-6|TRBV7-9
CASSLEGQANSPLHF
TGTGCCAGCAGCTTGGAAGGACAGGCGAATTCACCCCTCCACTTT
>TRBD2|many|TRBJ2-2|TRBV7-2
CASSPWVAGGPPGELFF
TGTGCCAGCAGCCCATGGGTAGCGGGGGGCCCCCCCGGGGAGCTGTTTTTT
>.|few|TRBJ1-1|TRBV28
CASEQDTLNTEAFF
TGTGCCAGCGAACAGGACACATTGAACACTGAAGCTTTCTTT
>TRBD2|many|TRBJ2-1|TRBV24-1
CATSGRASGRDTYNEQFF
TGTGCCACCAGTGGAAGGGCTAGCGGGAGGGATACCTACAATGAGCAGTTCTTC
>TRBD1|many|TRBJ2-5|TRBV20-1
CSARDLTGEETQYF
TGCAGTGCTAGAGATTTGACAGGGGAAGAGACCCAGTACTTC
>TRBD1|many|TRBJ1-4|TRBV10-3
CAISESGTAGEKLFF
TGTGCCATCAGTGAGTCGGGGACAGCCGGTGAAAAACTGTTTTTT
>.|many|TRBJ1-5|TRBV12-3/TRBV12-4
CASRTANSNQPQHF
TGTGCCAGCAGGACAGCAAATAGCAATCAGCCCCAGCATTTT